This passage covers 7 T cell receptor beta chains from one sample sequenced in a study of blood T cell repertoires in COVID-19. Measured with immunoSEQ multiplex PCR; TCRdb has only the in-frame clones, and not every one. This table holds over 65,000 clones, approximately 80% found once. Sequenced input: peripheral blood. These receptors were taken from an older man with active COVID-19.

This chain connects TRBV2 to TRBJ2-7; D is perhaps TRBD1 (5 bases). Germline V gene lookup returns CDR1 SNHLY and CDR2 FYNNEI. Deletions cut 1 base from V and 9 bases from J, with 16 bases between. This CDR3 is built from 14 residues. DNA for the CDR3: TGTGCCAGCAGTGAAGACAGGACCCCCACGAGGCAGTACTTC. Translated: CASSEDRTPTRQYF. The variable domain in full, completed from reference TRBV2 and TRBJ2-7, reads EPEVTQTPSHQVTQMGQEVILRCVPISNHLYFYWYRQILGQKVEFLVSFYNNEISEKSEIFDDQFSVERPDGSNFTLKIRSTKLEDSAMYFCASSEDRTPTRQYFGPGTRLTVT.

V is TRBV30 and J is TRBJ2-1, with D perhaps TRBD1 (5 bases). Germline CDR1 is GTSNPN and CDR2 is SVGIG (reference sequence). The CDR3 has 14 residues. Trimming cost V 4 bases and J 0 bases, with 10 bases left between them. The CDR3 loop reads CAWNTGISYNEQFF. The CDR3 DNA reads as TGTGCCTGGAACACAGGTATCTCCTACAATGAGCAGTTCTTC.

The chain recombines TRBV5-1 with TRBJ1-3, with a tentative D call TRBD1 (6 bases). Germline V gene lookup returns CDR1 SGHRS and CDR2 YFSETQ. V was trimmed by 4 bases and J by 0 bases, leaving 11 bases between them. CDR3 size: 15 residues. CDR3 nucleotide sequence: TGCGCCAGCAGCCGGGACATAAACTCTGGAAACACCATATATTTT. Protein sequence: CASSRDINSGNTIYF.

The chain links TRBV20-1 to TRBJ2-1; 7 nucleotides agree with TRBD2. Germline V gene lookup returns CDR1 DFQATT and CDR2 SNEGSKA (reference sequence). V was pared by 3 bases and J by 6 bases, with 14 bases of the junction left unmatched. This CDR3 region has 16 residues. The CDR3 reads CSASWAGAGSGNEQFF. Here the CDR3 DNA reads TGCAGTGCTAGTTGGGCGGGAGCGGGTTCGGGCAATGAGCAGTTCTTC.

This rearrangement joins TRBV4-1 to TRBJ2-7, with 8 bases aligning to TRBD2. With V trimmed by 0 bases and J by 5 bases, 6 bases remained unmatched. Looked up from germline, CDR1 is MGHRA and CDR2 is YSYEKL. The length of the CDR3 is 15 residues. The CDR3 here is CASSQDRGGYNEQYF. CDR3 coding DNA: TGCGCCAGCAGCCAAGACCGGGGGGGCTATAACGAGCAGTACTTC.

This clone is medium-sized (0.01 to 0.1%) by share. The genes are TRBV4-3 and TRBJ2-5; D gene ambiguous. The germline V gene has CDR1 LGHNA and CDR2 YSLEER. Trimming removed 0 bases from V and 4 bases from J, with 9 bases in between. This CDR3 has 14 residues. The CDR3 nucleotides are TGCGCCAGCAGCCAAGATCGGTCCGGAGAGACCCAGTACTTC. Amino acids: CASSQDRSGETQYF.

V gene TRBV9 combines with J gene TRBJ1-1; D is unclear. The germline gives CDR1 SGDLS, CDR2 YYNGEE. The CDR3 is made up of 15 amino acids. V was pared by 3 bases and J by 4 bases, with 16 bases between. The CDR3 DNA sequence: TGTGCCAGCAGCGAGAGGGAGGGCGGAGGCACTGAAGCTTTCTTT. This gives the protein CASSEREGGGTEAFF. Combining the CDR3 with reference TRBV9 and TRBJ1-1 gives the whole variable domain DSGVTQTPKHLITATGQRVTLRCSPRSGDLSVYWYQQSLDQGLQFLIQYYNGEERAKGNILERFSAQQFPDLHSELNLSSLELGDSALYFCASSEREGGGTEAFFGQGTRLTVV.